The 26 T cell receptor beta chains below all came from one sample that was sequenced in a study of blood T cell repertoires in COVID-19. Generated by immunoSEQ multiplex PCR, the TCRdb table keeps only in-frame clones and is missing some. The sample consists of over 130,000 clones, roughly four fifths of them appearing once. Material for sequencing was PBMCs or T cells enriched from blood (not recorded which). These TCRs come from a woman aged 50 to 60 with acute COVID-19.

The chain combines TRBV23-1 with TRBJ1-5; D is ambiguous. Being an ORF, TRBV23-1 has a function that is uncertain. V lost 6 bases to trimming and J lost 3 bases, with 9 bases between them. This CDR3 has 13 residues. The chain's CDR3 is CASSPRSNQPQHF. The CDR3 bases are TGCGCCAGCAGCCCCAGATCCAATCAGCCCCAGCATTTT.

This clone was observed once. The CDR3 here is CASSSPLTGAGRPQHF. In DNA form, the CDR3 reads TGTGCCAGTAGTAGCCCATTAACAGGGGCGGGTCGGCCCCAGCATTTT. V is TRBV19 and J is TRBJ1-5, with TRBD1 identical over 7 bases. CDR1 and CDR2 from the germline V gene are LNHDA and SQIVND (reference sequence). The CDR3 length is 16 residues. V trimming: 4 bases; J trimming: 9 bases; junction bases outside the gene matches: 15.

V and J are TRBV6-1 and TRBJ1-5; 8 bases fit TRBD1. CDR1 and CDR2 (germline): MNHNS, SASEGT. V shed 3 bases and J 7 bases; nucleotides not matched to a gene: 8. The CDR3 runs to 15 residues. Here the CDR3 reads CASSELDREGQPQHF. As DNA, the CDR3 is TGTGCCAGCAGTGAGTTGGACAGGGAGGGCCAGCCCCAGCATTTT.

The rearrangement uses TRBV7-3 and TRBJ2-6, with D possibly matching TRBD2 (6 bases). Germline CDR1 SGHTA, CDR2 FQGTGA. The ends were cut back, 0 bases at V and 4 bases at J, with 13 bases in the middle. The length of the CDR3 is 17 residues. CDR3 coding DNA: TGTGCCAGCAGCTTAACGTTCGGAGGGTCCGGGGCCAACGTCCTGACTTTC. It encodes CASSLTFGGSGANVLTF.

V is TRBV20-1 and J is TRBJ2-7; 7 bases are a match to TRBD2. After removal of 5 bases from V and 5 bases from J, the junction contained 3 bases not matched to a gene. Germline V gene sequence: CDR1 DFQATT, CDR2 SNEGSKA (reference sequence). The length of the CDR3 is 11 residues. CDR3: CSAGGENEQYF. For the CDR3, the DNA is TGCAGTGCTGGGGGGGAGAACGAGCAGTACTTC.

The chain has TRBV3-1 (or the pseudogene TRBV3-2) and TRBJ2-3, with 10 bases identical to TRBD2. Germline V gene sequence: CDR1 LGHDT, CDR2 YNNKEL (reference sequence). With 4 bases clipped from V and 5 bases from J, the junction kept 9 bases outside the gene matches. The CDR3 runs 16 residues. In DNA form, the CDR3 reads TGTGCCAGCAGCCGACGAACTAGCGGGGATGGAGATACGCAGTATTTT. Its protein product is CASSRRTSGDGDTQYF.

The V gene is TRBV2, the J gene TRBJ1-5; TRBD1 aligns across 7 bases. J lost 6 bases, V lost 5 bases, and 7 bases had no gene match. The CDR3 has 14 amino acids. Germline V gene sequence: CDR1 SNHLY, CDR2 FYNNEI. CDR3 region: CASSTQGGGQPQHF. For the CDR3, the DNA is TGTGCCAGCAGTACTCAGGGGGGCGGTCAGCCCCAGCATTTT.

The chain has TRBV5-1 and TRBJ2-3; 15 bases map to TRBD2. The V gene end was trimmed by 3 bases and the J gene end by 5 bases; junction bases not matched to a gene: 10. Germline lookup yields CDR1 SGHRS and CDR2 YFSETQ. The CDR3 has 18 residues. The CDR3 sequence is CASSSGLAGGPRRDTQYF. For the CDR3, the DNA is TGCGCCAGCAGCTCCGGACTAGCGGGAGGGCCCCGGAGAGATACGCAGTATTTT.

This clone came up many times. The chain combines TRBV7-8 with TRBJ1-2; 10 nucleotides line up with TRBD1. V dropped 2 bases and J dropped 4; count of bases not matched to a gene: 10. The CDR3 loop spans 17 amino acids. Germline V lookup: CDR1 SGHVS, CDR2 FQNEAQ. The CDR3 is CASSLTRGQGSLYGYTF. CDR3 DNA sequence: TGTGCCAGCAGCTTAACCAGGGGACAGGGGAGTCTCTATGGCTACACCTTC.

The chain combines TRBV6-5 with TRBJ1-5; TRBD1 agrees at 7 bases. The CDR3 is made up of 15 amino acids. Trimming cost V 4 bases and J 1 base; bases outside gene matches: 4. Germline loops: CDR1 MNHEY, CDR2 SVGAGI. CDR3 nucleotide sequence: TGTGCCAGCAGTTCGGACAGGATCAGCAATCAGCCCCAGCATTTT. This encodes CASSSDRISNQPQHF.

The chain recombines TRBV28 with TRBJ2-3; tentatively, D is TRBD2 (7 bases). Germline values: CDR1 MDHEN, CDR2 SYDVKM. The CDR3 totals 15 residues. V lost 5 bases and J lost 4, with 16 bases in between. The CDR3 DNA reads TGTGCCAGCAGTACGTGGGGGGGCGGGGCAGATACGCAGTATTTT. Translation gives CASSTWGGGADTQYF.

V is TRBV7-8 and J is TRBJ2-3; TRBD2 agrees at 14 bases. CDR3 size: 20 residues. The germline CDR1 and CDR2 sequences are SGHVS and FQNEAQ. V dropped 5 bases and J dropped 0; count of bases not matched to a gene: 13. CDR3 in DNA: TGTGCCAGCAGCGCGGGACTAGCGGGGGAAAGACCAGATAGCACAGATACGCAGTATTTT. Translating gives CASSAGLAGERPDSTDTQYF.

V gene TRBV11-3 combines with J gene TRBJ2-4, with a tentative D call TRBD2 (5 bases). With 3 bases removed from V and 7 bases from J, the gap between germline ends came to 16 bases. Germline V gene data show CDR1 as SGHNT and CDR2 as YENEEA. This CDR3 comprises 15 residues. CDR3: CASSFEDSNMNIQYF. For the CDR3, the DNA is TGTGCCAGCAGCTTTGAGGACTCAAACATGAACATTCAGTACTTC.

The table lists this clone with a few counts. The chain employs TRBV9 and TRBJ1-4, with D possibly being TRBD1 (5 bases). The V end was cut by 0 bases, the J end by 6 bases, with 9 bases between. The CDR3 is 14 residues long. Germline V gives CDR1 SGDLS, CDR2 YYNGEE. The CDR3 DNA follows: TGTGCCAGCAGCGTAGGTTCAGGGTATGAAAAACTGTTTTTT. Residues: CASSVGSGYEKLFF.

V usage is TRBV7-2 and J usage is TRBJ2-5; unclear D gene. Trimming took off 4 bases at V and 4 bases at J, with 13 bases between the two ends. Germline V gene sequence: CDR1 SGHTA, CDR2 FQGNSA. CDR3 length: 14 residues. The CDR3: CASSSVSPRETQYF. Here the CDR3 DNA reads TGTGCCAGCAGCTCCGTTTCTCCTCGAGAGACCCAGTACTTC.

The chain is built from TRBV27 and TRBJ1-5; D is ambiguous. The CDR3 loop spans 14 amino acids. The ends were cut back, 3 bases at V and 0 bases at J, with 6 bases in the middle. Germline-derived CDR1 and CDR2 are MNHEY and SMNVEV (reference sequence). CDR3 region: CASSFGSSNQPQHF. The CDR3 bases are TGTGCCAGCAGTTTCGGTAGTAGCAATCAGCCCCAGCATTTT.

The CDR3 reads CASSPPVAGARETQYF. DNA for the CDR3: TGTGCCAGCAGCCCCCCCGTAGCGGGAGCCAGAGAGACCCAGTACTTC. The genes are TRBV14 and TRBJ2-5; 9 bases fit TRBD2. With V trimmed by 4 bases and J by 4 bases, 10 bases remained unmatched. There are 16 residues in the CDR3. Germline CDR1 and CDR2: SGHDN and FVKESK.

The chain links TRBV5-1 to TRBJ2-1, with D possibly TRBD2 on 7 matching bases. CDR3 size: 14 residues. Trimming removed 5 bases at V and 5 bases at J, with 14 bases between. Germline lookup yields CDR1 SGHRS and CDR2 YFSETQ. In nucleotides, the CDR3 is TGCGCCAGCAGGGGGGGGCTGCCCGACAATGAGCAGTTCTTC. Translating gives CASRGGLPDNEQFF.

The chain has TRBV9 and TRBJ2-7; D is possibly TRBD1 (5 bases). The CDR3 is 15 amino acids. V was trimmed by 0 bases and J by 2 bases, leaving 12 bases between them. Germline-derived CDR1 and CDR2 are SGDLS and YYNGEE. CDR3 sequence (DNA): TGTGCCAGCAGCGTAGCCGGCCAGGGTGCCTACGAGCAGTACTTC. Its protein product is CASSVAGQGAYEQYF.

The chain links TRBV5-4 to TRBJ1-1, with a tentative D call TRBD1 (5 bases). The V gene's germline CDR1 is SGHNT and CDR2 YYREEE (reference sequence). Trimming stripped 4 bases from V and 6 bases from J, with 10 bases between. This CDR3 has 12 residues. The CDR3 sequence is CASSGEGAEAFF. DNA for the CDR3: TGTGCCAGCAGCGGAGAAGGGGCTGAAGCTTTCTTT. Together with reference TRBV5-4 and TRBJ1-1, the CDR3 gives the full variable domain: ETGVTQSPTHLIKTRGQQVTLRCSSQSGHNTVSWYQQALGQGPQFIFQYYREEENGRGNFPPRFSGLQFPNYSSELNVNALELDDSALYLCASSGEGAEAFFGQGTRLTVV.

The chain links TRBV7-2 to TRBJ1-3, with TRBD1 as a possible D gene (6 bases). Germline lookup yields CDR1 SGHTA and CDR2 FQGNSA. V lost 4 bases to trimming and J lost 0 bases, with 19 bases between them. The length of the CDR3 is 18 residues. In DNA form, the CDR3 reads TGTGCCAGCAGCTCAAATTACGGGACATACCTCTCTGGAAACACCATATATTTT. It is translated as CASSSNYGTYLSGNTIYF.

This sequence joins TRBV7-2 and TRBJ2-7; 11 bases agree with TRBD2. The CDR3 runs 15 residues. The germline V gene has CDR1 SGHTA and CDR2 FQGNSA. The trim removed 5 bases at V and 4 bases at J, leaving 7 bases unmatched. The CDR3 DNA is TGTGCCAGCAGCGGAGGGACTAGCGGACCTTACGAGCAGTACTTC. Translation gives CASSGGTSGPYEQYF.

V is TRBV13 and J is TRBJ2-1, with TRBD2 identical over 10 bases. With V trimmed by 0 bases and J by 9 bases, 5 bases remained unmatched. This CDR3 region has 15 residues. The germline CDR1 and CDR2 sequences are PRHDT and FYEKMQ (reference sequence). The CDR3 loop is CASSLGASGSGEQFF. The CDR3 DNA is TGTGCCAGCAGCTTAGGGGCTAGCGGGAGTGGTGAGCAGTTCTTC.

The chain couples TRBV3-1 (or the pseudogene TRBV3-2) to TRBJ1-2; no reliable D call. The CDR3 runs to 11 residues. Germline lookup yields CDR1 LGHDT and CDR2 YNNKEL (reference sequence). V dropped 4 bases and J dropped 5 bases, with 5 bases sitting between them. The CDR3 coding sequence is TGTGCCAGCAGCCCGGGGTATGGCTACACCTTC. Translated, it gives CASSPGYGYTF.

The chain is built from TRBV11-2 and TRBJ1-2, with D possibly being TRBD1 (6 bases). The germline gives CDR1 SGHAT, CDR2 FQNNGV. The V end was cut by 4 bases, the J end by 6 bases, with 12 bases between. The CDR3 has 13 residues. DNA for the CDR3: TGTGCCAGCAGCTCTTGGGCAGGGGATGGCTACACCTTC. Its protein is CASSSWAGDGYTF.

The genes are TRBV10-3 and TRBJ2-2, with TRBD2 matching over 8 bases. The CDR3 loop spans 13 amino acids. Germline V lookup: CDR1 ENHRY, CDR2 SYGVKD. Trimming took 10 bases from V and 4 from J; bases not matched to a gene: 5. Written as DNA, the CDR3 is TGTGCCAACCGGGAGGGGGGCACCGGGGAGCTGTTTTTT. Translating it yields CANREGGTGELFF.